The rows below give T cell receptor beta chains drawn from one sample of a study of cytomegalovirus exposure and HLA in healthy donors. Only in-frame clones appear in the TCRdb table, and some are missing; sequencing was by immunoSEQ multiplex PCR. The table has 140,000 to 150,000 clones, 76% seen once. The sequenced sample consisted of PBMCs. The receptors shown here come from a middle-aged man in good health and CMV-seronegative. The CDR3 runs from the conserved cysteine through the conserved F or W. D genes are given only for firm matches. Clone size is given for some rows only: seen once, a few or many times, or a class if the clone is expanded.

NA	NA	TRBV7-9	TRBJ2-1	TGTGCCAGCAGCCTCGGGGACTTTAGCTCCTACAATGAGCAGTTCTTC	CASSLGDFSSYNEQFF
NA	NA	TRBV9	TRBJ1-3	TGTGCCAGCAGCTTAGCAGGGCAGGCTGGAAACACCATATATTTT	CASSLAGQAGNTIYF
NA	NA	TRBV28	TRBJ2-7	TGTGCCAGCAGTTCCCAGACCTACGAGCAGTACTTC	CASSSQTYEQYF
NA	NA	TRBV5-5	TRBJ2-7	TGTGCCAGCAGCTCCACAGACTCCTACGAGCAGTACTTC	CASSSTDSYEQYF
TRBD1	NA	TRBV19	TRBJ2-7	TGTGCCAGTAGTACCCCAGGGGGAAGAACCTACGAGCAGTACTTC	CASSTPGGRTYEQYF
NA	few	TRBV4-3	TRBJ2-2	TGCGCCAGCAGCCACAGGGTAGTAACCGGGGAGCTGTTTTTT	CASSHRVVTGELFF
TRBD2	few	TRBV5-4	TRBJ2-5	TGTGCCAGCAGCTTGGCCAATGGCCTAGCGGGGGGGCGGGAGACCCAGTACTTC	CASSLANGLAGGRETQYF
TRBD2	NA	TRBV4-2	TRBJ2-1	TGTGCCAGCAGCCGGACACTAGCGGGAGGGCCTTCCTCCTACAATGAGCAGTTCTTC	CASSRTLAGGPSSYNEQFF
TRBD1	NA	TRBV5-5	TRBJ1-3	TGTGCCAGCAGCGGGGACAGGGGAACTGGAAACACCATATATTTT	CASSGDRGTGNTIYF
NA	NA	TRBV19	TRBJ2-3	TGTGCCAGTAGACCACCTGGGCGGACAAGCACAGATACGCAGTATTTT	CASRPPGRTSTDTQYF
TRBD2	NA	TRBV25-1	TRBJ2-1	TGTGCCAGCAGTGAACCCGGACTAGCGGGAGTTGAGCAGTTCTTC	CASSEPGLAGVEQFF
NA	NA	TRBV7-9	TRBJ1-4	TGTGCCAGCAGAGGGCCTGGGGAGTTAAGTGAAAAACTGTTTTTT	CASRGPGELSEKLFF
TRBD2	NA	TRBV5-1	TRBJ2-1	TGCGCCAGCAGCTTGGGACTAGCGGGCGATGAGCAGTTCTTC	CASSLGLAGDEQFF
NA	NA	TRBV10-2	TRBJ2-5	TGCGCCAGCGCTAATGCGTACCAAGAGACCCAGTACTTC	CASANAYQETQYF
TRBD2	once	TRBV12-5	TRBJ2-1	TGTGCTAGTGGCCACTCGACTGGGCGGGGGGTCAATGAGCAGTTCTTC	CASGHSTGRGVNEQFF
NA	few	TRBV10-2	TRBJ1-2	TGCGCCAGCAGTGAGGAGTTTAACTGGGGCTACACCTTC	CASSEEFNWGYTF
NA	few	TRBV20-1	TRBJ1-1	TGCAGTGCTAGACACACAATGAGGTCGATATTT	CSARHTMRSIF
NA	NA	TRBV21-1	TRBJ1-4	TGTGCCAGCAGCAAATTCGGGGACAGGGGGCACAAACTGTTTTTT	CASSKFGDRGHKLFF
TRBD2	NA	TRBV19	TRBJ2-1	TGTGCCAGTACCCTTAGCGGGAGTCGGTACAATGAGCAGTTCTTC	CASTLSGSRYNEQFF
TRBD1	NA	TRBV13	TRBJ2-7	TGTGCCAGCAGCTCCGGGACAGAGTCTTACGAGCAGTACTTC	CASSSGTESYEQYF
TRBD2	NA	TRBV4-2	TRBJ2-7	TGTGCCAGCAGCCAAACGCAATGGGGACTACCCGGTTTC	CASSQTQWGLPGF
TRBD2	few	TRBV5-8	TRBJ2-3	TGTGCCAGCAGCTTGGGACTAGCGGGAGGCCCAGATACGCAGTATTTT	CASSLGLAGGPDTQYF
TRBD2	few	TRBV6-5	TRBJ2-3	TGTGCCAGCAGTTACTCGGGACTAGCATTGGATACGCAGTATTTT	CASSYSGLALDTQYF
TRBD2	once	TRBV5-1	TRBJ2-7	TGCGCCAGCAGCTTGCCGGGGACTAGCCACGAGCAGTACTTC	CASSLPGTSHEQYF
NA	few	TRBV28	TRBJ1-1	TGTGCCAGCAGTTCAGGGAACACTGAAGCTTTCTTT	CASSSGNTEAFF
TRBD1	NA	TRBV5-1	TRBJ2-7	TGCGCCAGCAGGTTTGGGACAGGCGATTCCTACGAGCAGTACTTC	CASRFGTGDSYEQYF
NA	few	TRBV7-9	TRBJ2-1	TGTGCCAGCAGCTTAGCGAGACTAAATGAGCAGTTCTTC	CASSLARLNEQFF
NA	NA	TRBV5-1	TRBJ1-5	TGCGCCAGCAGCTTGGAAGAAAGCTATGGGGCAGCGACTAGCAATCAGCCCCAGCATTTT	CASSLEESYGAATSNQPQHF
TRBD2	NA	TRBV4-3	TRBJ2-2	TGCGCCAGCAGCCAAGCCGGGGCGGCGGGGAGGGGTGTCGGGGAGCTGTTTTTT	CASSQAGAAGRGVGELFF
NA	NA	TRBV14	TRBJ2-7	TGTGCCAGCAGCCAAGTATCCTTTGTTGACAGGAGCTCCTACGAGCAGTACTTC	CASSQVSFVDRSSYEQYF
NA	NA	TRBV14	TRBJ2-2	TGTGCCAGCTGCCTTGGTGGGAGGTTCACCGGGGAGCTGTTTTTT	CASCLGGRFTGELFF
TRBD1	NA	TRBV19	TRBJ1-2	TGTGCCAGTAGTATAGATTCAACAGGGGTTGGATATGGCTACACCTTC	CASSIDSTGVGYGYTF
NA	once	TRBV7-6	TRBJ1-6	TGTGCCAGCAGCTTAGCGTCGGTGTCCTATAATTCACCCCTCCACTTT	CASSLASVSYNSPLHF
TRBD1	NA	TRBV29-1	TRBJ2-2	TGCAGCGTTTTCAGGACAGGGCAGGGGACCGGGGAGCTGTTTTTT	CSVFRTGQGTGELFF
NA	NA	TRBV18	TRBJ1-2	TGTGCCAGCTCACCAGGGTACAGGGTTGATGGCTACACCTTC	CASSPGYRVDGYTF
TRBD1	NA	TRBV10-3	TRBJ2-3	TGTGCCATCAGTGACCCCGGGACAGGGTTTGGAGATACGCAGTATTTT	CAISDPGTGFGDTQYF
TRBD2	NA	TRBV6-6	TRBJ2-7	TGTGCCAGCAGTTACTCGGGCCGCGGGGGGAACTACGAGCAGTACTTC	CASSYSGRGGNYEQYF
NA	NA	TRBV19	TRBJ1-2	TGTGCCAGTAGTATATCATTTTGGGGAGAAGAGGGCTATGGCTACACCTTC	CASSISFWGEEGYGYTF
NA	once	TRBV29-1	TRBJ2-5	TGCAGCGTTGAAGAAGCGCGGGGTCACCAAGAGACCCAGTACTTC	CSVEEARGHQETQYF
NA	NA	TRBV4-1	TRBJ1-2	TGCGCCAGCAGCCAAGACCGGACAGTCTATGGCTACACCTTC	CASSQDRTVYGYTF
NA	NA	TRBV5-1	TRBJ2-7	TGCGCCAGCAGCTCGACAGGAAACTACGAGCAGTACTTC	CASSSTGNYEQYF
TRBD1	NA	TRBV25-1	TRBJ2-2	TGTGCCAGCAGGACAGGGGCGGGCGGGGAGCTGTTTTTT	CASRTGAGGELFF
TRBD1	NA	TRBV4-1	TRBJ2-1	TGCGCCAGCAGCCAGGGCCTGAGGGACAGGGGGCTTAATGAGCAGTTCTTC	CASSQGLRDRGLNEQFF
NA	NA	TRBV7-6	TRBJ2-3	TGTGCCAGCAGCAGTCACAGCACAGATGCGCAGTATTTT	CASSSHSTDAQYF
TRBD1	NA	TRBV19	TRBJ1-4	TGTGCCAGTAATGGGAACAGGGGCGATGAAAAACTGTTTTTT	CASNGNRGDEKLFF
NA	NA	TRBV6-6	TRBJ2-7	TGTGCCAGCAGTTACGAGGGGGAACTGGAGCAGTACTTC	CASSYEGELEQYF
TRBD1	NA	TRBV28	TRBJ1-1	TGTGCCAGCAGTCTAAACAGGGGGCGGACGAACACTGAAGCTTTCTTT	CASSLNRGRTNTEAFF
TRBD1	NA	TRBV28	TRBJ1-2	TGTGCCAGCAGTTTTCGGGACAGGGAGGATGGCTACACCTTC	CASSFRDREDGYTF
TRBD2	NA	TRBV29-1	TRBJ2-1	TGCAGCGTTGAGTCACTAGCGGCCCTCAATGAGCAGTTCTTC	CSVESLAALNEQFF
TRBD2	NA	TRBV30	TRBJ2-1	TGTGCCTGGTTACCCGGACTAGGCGGGTCGTTTGAGCAGTTCTTC	CAWLPGLGGSFEQFF
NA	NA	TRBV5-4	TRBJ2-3	TGTGCCAGCAGCTTGGCGACAGATACGCAGTATTTT	CASSLATDTQYF
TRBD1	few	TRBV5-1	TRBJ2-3	TGCGCCAGCAGCTTGGAAGACAGGGGCACAGATACGCAGTATTTT	CASSLEDRGTDTQYF